This record concerns one T cell receptor (beta chain) sequence. Antigen unknown. Pooling of second doses given at about 4 or about 12 weeks was done. This sample was taken from a study of T cell responses to AZD1222 COVID-19 vaccine. The assay was immunoSEQ multiplex PCR, and TCRdb's table has in-frame clones only and misses some. The sample shows roughly 150,000 clones, about nine tenths of them seen only once. The CDR3 loop spans 15 amino acids. CDR1 is MNHEY and CDR2 is SVGAGI in the germline V gene. Deletions cut 6 bases from V and 0 bases from J, with 15 bases between. Study observations and caveats: Clonal diversity may have been underestimated, and the donors were mostly white British, with more females than males. Recipients of AZD1222 seropositive at baseline numbered only 6 or 7. Spike regions recognized by vaccine-associated CD4 TCRs spanned the protein, led by 160-218 and 743-854.

This sequence was found in an adult who received the AZD1222 COVID-19 vaccine. The V and J genes are TRBV6-5 and TRBJ2-7; D may be TRBD1 or TRBD2 (5 bases each). Sequences were derived from peripheral blood, sampled 28 days after the second AZD1222 dose. The CDR3 sequence is CASSAEGLFSYEQYF. In DNA, the CDR3 is TGTGCCAGCAGCGCCGAGGGGCTTTTCTCCTACGAGCAGTACTTC.